This TCR beta chain appears in the sequencing data of a study of spatial heterogeneity in lung cancer. Time point defined: sample taken at primary tumor resection. TCRdb reanalysed the 5' RACE reads using MiXCR and keeps one entry per CDR3 protein. The profile shows under 5,500 distinct CDR3 sequences, under 6% of them singletons. This CDR3 region has 14 residues. With 3 bases removed from V and 4 bases from J, the gap between germline ends came to 12 bases. The germline CDR1 and CDR2 sequences are SNHLY and FYNNEI. Within the sample, this clonotype is medium-sized. The source of this sequence is a female donor with early-stage non-small cell lung cancer. This sample comprised normal lung tissue next to the tumor, obtained at surgery. This chain uses TRBV2 with TRBJ1-2, with a possible D match to TRBD1 (6 bases). This chain's CDR3 is CASSEQGSGYGYTF. The CDR3 DNA is TGTGCCAGCAGTGAGCAGGGGTCGGGCTATGGCTACACCTTC.